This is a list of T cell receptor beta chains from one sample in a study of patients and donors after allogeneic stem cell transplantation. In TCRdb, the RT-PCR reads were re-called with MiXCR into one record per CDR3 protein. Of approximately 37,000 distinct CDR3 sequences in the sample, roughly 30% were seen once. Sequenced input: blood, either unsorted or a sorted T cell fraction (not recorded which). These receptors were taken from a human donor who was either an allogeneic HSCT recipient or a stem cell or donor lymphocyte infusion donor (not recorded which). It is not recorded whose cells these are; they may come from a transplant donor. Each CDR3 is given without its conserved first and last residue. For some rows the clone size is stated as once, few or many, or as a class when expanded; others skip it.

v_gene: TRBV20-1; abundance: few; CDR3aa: SASQRGGYGYT
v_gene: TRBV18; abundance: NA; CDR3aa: ASSSQGAAEAF
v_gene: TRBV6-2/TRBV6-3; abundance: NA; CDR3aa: ASSYRGTSGRPNTGELF
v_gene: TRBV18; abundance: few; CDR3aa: ASSQRTDHYEQY
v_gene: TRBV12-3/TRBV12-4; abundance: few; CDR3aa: ASSLSHLSEAF
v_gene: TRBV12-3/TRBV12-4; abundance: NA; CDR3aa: ASSPEGLAGVGNEQF
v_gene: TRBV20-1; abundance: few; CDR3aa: SASTGGRYYGYT
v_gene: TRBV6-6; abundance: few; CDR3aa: ASSYSQGGTEAF
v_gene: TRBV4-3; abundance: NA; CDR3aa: ASSQHKPGPSNNEQF
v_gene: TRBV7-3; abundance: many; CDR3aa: ASSLGTSGSADTQY
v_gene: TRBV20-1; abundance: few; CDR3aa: SARVSWREGLGTGELF
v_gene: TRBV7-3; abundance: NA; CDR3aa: ASSLTARFTDTQY
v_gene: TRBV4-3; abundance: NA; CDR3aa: ASSQDSAGSGEQY
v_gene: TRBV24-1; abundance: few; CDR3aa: ATSDHDRKNNYGYT
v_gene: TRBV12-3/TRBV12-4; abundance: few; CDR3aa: ASSLAREAYGYT
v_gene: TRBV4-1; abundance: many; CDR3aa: ASSQAFQAPNYGYT
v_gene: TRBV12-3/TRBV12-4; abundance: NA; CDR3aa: ASSLIVAPQENTNYGYT
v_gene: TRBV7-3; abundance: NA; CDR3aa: ASSLSRGSGEQY
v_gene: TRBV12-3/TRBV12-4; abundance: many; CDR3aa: ASNQGRLSNQPQH
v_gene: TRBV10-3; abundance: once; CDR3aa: AISTASGANVLT
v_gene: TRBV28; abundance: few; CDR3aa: ASSLWDPRTDYQPQH
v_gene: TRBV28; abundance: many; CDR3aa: ASRVPDRAQH
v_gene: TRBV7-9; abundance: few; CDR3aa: ASKAGGRGNTEAF
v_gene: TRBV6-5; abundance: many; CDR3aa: ASSYDRTEAF
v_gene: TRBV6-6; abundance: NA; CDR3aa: ASSLLPGQGLSYEQY
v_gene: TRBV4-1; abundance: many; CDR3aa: ASSHEGQVRQPQH
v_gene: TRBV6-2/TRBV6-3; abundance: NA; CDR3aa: ASSYIWRTSSYEQY
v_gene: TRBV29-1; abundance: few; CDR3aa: SVEGISYEQY
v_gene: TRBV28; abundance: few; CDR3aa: ASSHGQLRNSPLH
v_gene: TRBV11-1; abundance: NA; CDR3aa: ASSLEPRLSEAF
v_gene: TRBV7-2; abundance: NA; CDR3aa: ASSSSPSTDTQY
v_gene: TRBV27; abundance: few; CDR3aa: ASSLLAGGRYNEQF
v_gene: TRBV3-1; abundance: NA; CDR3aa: ASSHVGGVLTGELF
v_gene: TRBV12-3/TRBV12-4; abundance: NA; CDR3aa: ASSLRAGVYNEQF
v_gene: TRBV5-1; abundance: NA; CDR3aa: ASSQGLNEQF
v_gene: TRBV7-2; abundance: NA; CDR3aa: ASSLKVFYGYT
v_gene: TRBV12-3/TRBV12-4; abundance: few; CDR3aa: ASRSGGPILAKNIQY
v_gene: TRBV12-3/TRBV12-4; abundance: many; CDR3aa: ASRRQGPHQPQH
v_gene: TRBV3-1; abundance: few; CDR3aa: ASSQAYRAGGTF
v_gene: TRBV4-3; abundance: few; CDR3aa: ASSQGLNTGELF
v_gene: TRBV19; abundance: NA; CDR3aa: ASSIEQGINYGYT
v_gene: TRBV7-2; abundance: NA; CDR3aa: ASSLVVGGPGETQY
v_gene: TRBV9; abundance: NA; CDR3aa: ASSGSRSSYNSPLH
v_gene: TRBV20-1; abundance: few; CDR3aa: SAREAGPSSPQH